The 19 T cell receptor beta chains in this list originate from one sample, sequenced in a study of T-cell reconstitution after alpha-beta-depleted transplantation in children. Preparing the TCRbeta library involved the use of unique molecular identifiers. TCRdb passed the PCR reads through MiXCR, listing each CDR3 protein once. The sample holds more than 200,000 distinct CDR3 sequences; approximately 15% are singletons and the top ten take about 39%. Source: PBMCs, mostly from graft donor cells, taken 360 days after TCRalphabeta/CD19-depleted stem cell transplant. The receptors derive from a male patient between 2 and 9 years old who had a stem cell transplant for acute lymphoblastic leukemia, so the T cells may come from the graft donor.

The table lists this clonotype with a few counts. The V gene is TRBV7-2, the J gene TRBJ2-7; 9 nucleotides line up with TRBD1. The CDR3 has 14 residues. CDR1 is SGHTA and CDR2 is FQGNSA in the germline V gene. The trim removed 2 bases at V and 7 bases at J, leaving 6 bases unmatched. CDR3 bases: TGTGCCAGCAGCTTATGGGGGGGACAGGGTGAGCAGTACTTC. It specifies CASSLWGGQGEQYF.

Ten or more counts support this clonotype. This chain uses TRBV4-3 with TRBJ2-1, with TRBD1 matching 12 bases. V shed 6 bases and J 7 bases; nucleotides not matched to a gene: 4. Germline loops: CDR1 LGHNA, CDR2 YSLEER. The CDR3 loop spans 14 amino acids. The CDR3 DNA is TGCGCCAGCAGGGGACAGGGGGCGGATAATGAGCAGTTCTTC. Its translation: CASRGQGADNEQFF.

This clonotype was seen more than once but under ten times. A read error may produce the germline difference seen at one junction end. CDR3 coding DNA: TGTGCCAGCAGTCTCACGGGGGGATACGAGAAGTACTTC. Its translation is CASSLTGGYEKYF. J is TRBJ2-7 and V is TRBV28; 7 bases align to TRBD2. CDR3 length: 13 amino acids. Germline values: CDR1 MDHEN, CDR2 SYDVKM.

The V gene is TRBV18, the J gene TRBJ2-5; 9 nucleotides match TRBD2. CDR3 size: 16 residues. V shed 3 bases, J shed 1 base, and the junction held 6 bases outside the gene matches. Germline values: CDR1 KGHSH, CDR2 LQKENI. This CDR3 is CASSPMELAGQETQYF. The DNA for the CDR3 is TGTGCCAGCTCACCGATGGAACTAGCGGGCCAAGAGACCCAGTACTTC.

This clonotype was seen a few times. This sequence joins TRBV18 and TRBJ2-3, with 8 positions matching TRBD1. Germline CDR1 is KGHSH and CDR2 is LQKENI. The CDR3 extends over 15 amino acids. V dropped 3 bases and J dropped 2; count of bases not matched to a gene: 4. For the CDR3, the DNA is TGTGCCAGCTCACCGCGGACAGGGTCCACAGATACGCAGTATTTT. This codes for CASSPRTGSTDTQYF.

This clonotype came up a few times. The chain combines TRBV6-5 with TRBJ2-2; no definite D call. Germline assignment: CDR1 MNHEY and CDR2 SVGAGI. V was cut by 2 bases and J by 3 bases, with 10 bases left in between. This CDR3 is 15 amino acids long. CDR3 amino acids: CASSYDFSDTGELFF. CDR3 nucleotides: TGTGCCAGCAGTTACGATTTCTCGGACACCGGGGAGCTGTTTTTT.

This chain connects TRBV5-1 to TRBJ2-2; D uncertain. V was shortened by 6 bases and J by 6 bases, with 15 bases between the two germline ends. CDR3 size: 14 residues. Germline assignment: CDR1 SGHRS and CDR2 YFSETQ. The CDR3 DNA is TGCGCCAGCACGAGACTCTCAGGAGCCGGGGAGCTGTTTTTT. This sequence encodes CASTRLSGAGELFF.

A few counts support this clonotype. This chain joins TRBV12-3 or TRBV12-4 and TRBJ2-3; D unclear. The length of the CDR3 is 15 residues. The V gene lost 3 bases and the J gene lost 1 base, with 11 bases spanning the gap. CDR3: CASSFSASRTDTQYF. DNA for the CDR3: TGTGCCAGCAGTTTTTCCGCATCCCGCACAGATACGCAGTATTTT.

This clonotype turned up a few times. The junction does not match germline at one end; this may be a read error. V and J are TRBV7-8 and TRBJ2-7; TRBD2 agrees at 9 bases. CDR3 length: 13 residues. Looked up from germline, CDR1 is SGHVS and CDR2 is FQNEAQ. The CDR3 loop is CASSPSGANEQYF. CDR3 coding DNA: TGTGCTAGCAGCCCTAGCGGGGCTAACGAGCAGTACTTC.

This clonotype has a count of ten or more. The chain has TRBV12-3 or TRBV12-4 and TRBJ2-5; D is ambiguous. The CDR3 extends over 11 amino acids. Deletions cut 7 bases from V and 4 bases from J, with 7 bases between. The CDR3 sequence is CASTNGETQYF. The CDR3 coding sequence is TGTGCCAGCACTAATGGAGAGACCCAGTACTTC.

The sample holds a few counts of this clonotype. The CDR3 sequence is CASSVVSGKQETQYF. DNA for the CDR3: TGTGCCAGCAGCGTAGTGAGCGGGAAACAAGAGACCCAGTACTTC. This rearrangement joins TRBV9 to TRBJ2-5; 7 bases are shared with TRBD2. J gave up 2 bases and V 0 bases, and 4 bases lay outside the gene matches. Germline lookup yields CDR1 SGDLS and CDR2 YYNGEE. This CDR3 spans 15 amino acids.

The chain's CDR3 is CSVEDDRGRFYTF. The CDR3 nucleotides read TGCAGCGTTGAAGACGACAGGGGGCGGTTTTACACCTTC. The chain employs TRBV29-1 and TRBJ1-2; 10 bases are shared with TRBD1. The CDR3 contains 13 residues. Trimming took 0 bases from V and 11 from J; bases not matched to a gene: 6. CDR1 SQVTM and CDR2 ANQGSEA come from the germline V gene.

This clonotype has only a few counts. The V call is TRBV30, the J call TRBJ2-7; tentative D call: TRBD2 (5 bases). Germline lookup yields CDR1 GTSNPN and CDR2 SVGIG (reference sequence). Between the trimmed V and J ends, which lost 1 base and 2 bases, there was a span of 15 bases. The CDR3 consists of 15 residues. CDR3: CAWSASRTVAYEQYF. Written as DNA, the CDR3 is TGTGCCTGGAGTGCAAGTCGGACTGTTGCCTACGAGCAGTACTTC.

This chain uses TRBV10-3 with TRBJ2-1; D unclear. This CDR3 is built from 12 residues. Trimming shortened V by 2 bases and J by 8 bases, and 7 bases separated the two germline ends. Germline values: CDR1 ENHRY, CDR2 SYGVKD. The CDR3 loop reads CAISEPMYEQFF. The CDR3 nucleotides read TGTGCCATCAGTGAGCCTATGTATGAGCAGTTCTTC.

This clonotype was seen more than once but under ten times. This chain uses TRBV10-3 with TRBJ2-1; D gene uncertain. This CDR3 has 13 residues. From germline, CDR1 is ENHRY and CDR2 SYGVKD. V lost 4 bases and J 0 bases, leaving 4 bases between the germline ends. CDR3 DNA sequence: TGTGCCATCAGTGGGGACTCCTACAATGAGCAGTTCTTC. Protein product: CAISGDSYNEQFF.

This clonotype was observed a few times. The chain recombines TRBV7-2 with TRBJ2-2; D call uncertain. The length of the CDR3 is 13 residues. Deletions cut 1 base from V and 6 bases from J, with 6 bases between. Germline V gene data show CDR1 as SGHTA and CDR2 as FQGNSA. The DNA for the CDR3 is TGTGCCAGCAGCTTAGATCTCGCCGGGGAGCTGTTTTTT. This gives the protein CASSLDLAGELFF. Drawing the rest from reference TRBV7-2 and TRBJ2-2, the complete variable domain is GAGVSQSPSNKVTEKGKDVELRCDPISGHTALYWYRQSLGQGLEFLIYFQGNSAPDKSGLPSDRFSAERTGGSVSTLTIQRTQQEDSAVYLCASSLDLAGELFFGEGSRLTVL.

This clonotype has more than one count but fewer than ten. The CDR3 DNA sequence: TGTGCCAGCAGCACAGGGGGCGGCTACGAGCAGTACTTC. It is translated as CASSTGGGYEQYF. This chain joins TRBV4-2 and TRBJ2-7; TRBD1 agrees at 9 bases. Germline V gives CDR1 LGHNA, CDR2 YNFKEQ. The CDR3 runs 13 residues. J was trimmed by 3 bases and V by 5 bases; bases with no gene match: 2.

V is TRBV12-3 or TRBV12-4 and J is TRBJ2-2; D is perhaps TRBD1 or TRBD2 (6 bases each). V was trimmed by 7 bases and J by 5 bases, leaving 14 bases between them. The CDR3 spans 14 residues. CDR3 residues: CASNPGARTGELFF. CDR3 sequence (DNA): TGTGCCAGCAACCCGGGGGCGAGGACCGGGGAGCTGTTTTTT.

The genes are TRBV7-6 and TRBJ2-7; TRBD2 aligns across 8 bases. This CDR3 spans 15 amino acids. Germline trimming cut 7 bases from V and 4 bases from J; bases unmatched to any gene: 12. CDR1 is SGHVS, CDR2 FNYEAQ, per germline. CDR3 in amino acids: CASNKKYGRAYEQYF. DNA for the CDR3: TGTGCCAGCAACAAAAAATACGGGAGGGCGTACGAGCAGTACTTC. Combining the CDR3 with reference TRBV7-6 and TRBJ2-7 gives the whole variable domain GAGVSQSPRYKVTKRGQDVALRCDPISGHVSLYWYRQALGQGPEFLTYFNYEAQQDKSGLPNDRFSAERPEGSISTLTIQRTEQRDSAMYRCASNKKYGRAYEQYFGPGTRLTVT.